This entry lists 16 T cell receptor beta chains sequenced from one sample in a study of blood T cell repertoires in COVID-19 (TCRdb year 2020). The method was the immunoSEQ multiplex PCR assay. TCRdb obtained this table from immuneACCESS and retained in-frame rearrangements with V and J assigned. These tables miss some clones; where compared with another copy, unresolved V genes account for less than half of the shortfall, and the remainder is unexplained. Recorded for this sample are roughly 120,000 clones; about 90% of them occurred a single time. The top ten clones comprise 0.88% of the sample. Source material: peripheral blood. These receptors came from a woman between 50 and 59 years old with active or convalescent COVID-19.

This clone was picked up one time. This chain connects TRBV7-8 to TRBJ2-5, with 12 bases lining up with TRBD2. Trimming cost V 2 bases and J 0 bases; bases outside gene matches: 1. This CDR3 is built from 16 residues. The germline V gene encodes CDR1 SGHVS and CDR2 FQNEAQ. The CDR3 protein is CASSLTSGRYQETQYF. Written as DNA, the CDR3 is TGTGCCAGCAGCTTAACTAGCGGGAGGTACCAAGAGACCCAGTACTTC.

The rearrangement joins TRBV20-1 to TRBJ1-5; the match to TRBD1 covers 8 bases. The CDR3 is 14 amino acids. The trim removed 3 bases at V and 3 bases at J, leaving 4 bases unmatched. Germline lookup yields CDR1 DFQATT and CDR2 SNEGSKA (reference sequence). The CDR3 DNA follows: TGCAGTGCTAGTACGGACAGGGACAATCAGCCCCAGCATTTT. It codes for CSASTDRDNQPQHF.

This clone has just a few counts. The rearrangement joins TRBV11-2 to TRBJ2-2; 7 bases agree with TRBD2. V gave up 2 bases and J gave up 7 bases; unmatched junction bases: 4. Germline CDR1 reads SGHAT; CDR2 reads FQNNGV. The CDR3 has 14 amino acids. Here the CDR3 reads CASSLLAAGGELFF. The CDR3 region has the DNA TGTGCCAGCAGCTTACTAGCGGCTGGCGGGGAGCTGTTTTTT.

The CDR3 region has the DNA TGTGCCTGGAGTGTACGGGGAGGGGGAACTTGGACTAGCGGGAGGACAGATACGCAGTATTTT. Its protein product is CAWSVRGGGTWTSGRTDTQYF. J is TRBJ2-3 and V is TRBV30; 14 bases are a match to TRBD2. Germline V gene sequence: CDR1 GTSNPN, CDR2 SVGIG (reference sequence). CDR3 length equals 21 residues. V trimming: 0 bases; J trimming: 3 bases; junction bases outside the gene matches: 17.

The chain combines TRBV6-5 with TRBJ2-3; D is ambiguous. The CDR3 is 14 residues long. V dropped 2 bases and J dropped 9 bases, with 15 bases sitting between them. Germline assignment: CDR1 MNHEY and CDR2 SVGAGI. The CDR3 DNA sequence: TGTGCCAGCAGTTACCCTGCCGGAGTTGGGACGCAGTATTTT. Encoded protein: CASSYPAGVGTQYF.

The CDR3 here is CASSLIGGNTEAFF. The CDR3 DNA is TGTGCCAGCAGCTTAATAGGGGGGAACACTGAAGCTTTCTTT. This chain joins TRBV7-3 and TRBJ1-1; the D gene is possibly TRBD1 (6 bases). Trimming took off 1 base at V and 1 base at J, with 7 bases between the two ends. Germline assignment: CDR1 SGHTA and CDR2 FQGTGA. The CDR3 runs 14 residues.

V and J are TRBV7-9 and TRBJ1-1; no firm D call. The CDR3 runs to 14 residues. Germline-derived CDR1 and CDR2 are SEHNR and FQNEAQ (reference sequence). The germline V and J ends were trimmed by 2 bases and 1 base, with 8 bases remaining between them. CDR3 sequence reads: CASSLKRQNTEAFF. The CDR3 DNA reads TGTGCCAGCAGCTTAAAGAGGCAGAACACTGAAGCTTTCTTT.

The genes are TRBV9 and TRBJ2-5, with D possibly being TRBD2 (6 bases). Germline V gene sequence: CDR1 SGDLS, CDR2 YYNGEE. The CDR3 is 16 residues long. Trimming shortened V by 0 bases and J by 0 bases, and 12 bases separated the two germline ends. CDR3 DNA: TGTGCCAGCAGCGTAGTGGGGGAGGTGAACCAAGAGACCCAGTACTTC. Protein sequence: CASSVVGEVNQETQYF.

The chain employs TRBV7-2 and TRBJ2-3; weak D call: TRBD2 (6 bases). Trimming pared 1 base from V and 0 bases from J, leaving 11 bases between. The CDR3 runs 16 residues. CDR1 is SGHTA, CDR2 FQGNSA, per germline. CDR3 loop: CASSLGQSGSTDTQYF. In DNA form, the CDR3 reads TGTGCCAGCAGCTTAGGTCAGAGCGGGAGCACAGATACGCAGTATTTT.

This clone was seen only once. V is TRBV19 and J is TRBJ2-5; D gene uncertain. CDR1 and CDR2 from the germline V gene are LNHDA and SQIVND (reference sequence). This CDR3 is 14 amino acids long. V lost 3 bases and J 2 bases, leaving 10 bases between the germline ends. The DNA for the CDR3 is TGTGCCAGTAGTATTGTCTTATCTCAAGAGACCCAGTACTTC. Protein: CASSIVLSQETQYF.

V is TRBV4-3 and J is TRBJ2-2; TRBD2 matches 14 bases. The CDR3 is made up of 16 amino acids. Germline CDR1 is LGHNA and CDR2 is YSLEER. V dropped 5 bases and J dropped 7; count of bases not matched to a gene: 6. The CDR3 is CASSYRTSGRNGELFF. CDR3 in DNA: TGCGCCAGCAGCTACAGGACTAGCGGGAGGAACGGGGAGCTGTTTTTT.

This clone turned up a few times. The rearrangement links TRBV28 to TRBJ2-1; D remains unclear. This CDR3 has 12 amino acids. V lost 6 bases and J 9 bases, leaving 12 bases between the germline ends. The germline gives CDR1 MDHEN, CDR2 SYDVKM. CDR3 sequence (DNA): TGTGCCAGCAGCCGGCCCGGCGGTGAGCAGTTCTTC. Translated, it gives CASSRPGGEQFF.

The V gene is TRBV19, the J gene TRBJ1-5; D may be TRBD1 (6 bases). V lost 3 bases and J 7 bases, leaving 16 bases between the germline ends. The germline CDR1 and CDR2 sequences are LNHDA and SQIVND (reference sequence). The CDR3 contains 15 residues. The CDR3 here is CASSMGAAGGQPQHF. CDR3 nucleotide sequence: TGTGCCAGTAGTATGGGGGCGGCTGGGGGACAGCCCCAGCATTTT.

This clone occurred once. This chain uses TRBV3-1 (or the pseudogene TRBV3-2) with TRBJ2-3; 12 nucleotides align to TRBD2. Trimming cost V 4 bases and J 4 bases; bases outside gene matches: 6. CDR1 is LGHDT and CDR2 is YNNKEL in the germline V gene (reference sequence). CDR3 size: 16 residues. The CDR3 is CASSRKRLAGADTQYF. The CDR3 DNA reads as TGTGCCAGCAGCCGGAAGAGACTAGCGGGAGCAGATACGCAGTATTTT.

The chain recombines TRBV19 with TRBJ2-1, with D possibly being TRBD2 (6 bases). The length of the CDR3 is 16 residues. V lost 2 bases and J lost 5, with 16 bases in between. Looked up from germline, CDR1 is LNHDA and CDR2 is SQIVND (reference sequence). CDR3 residues: CASSILPGSRDNEQFF. CDR3 nucleotides: TGTGCCAGTAGTATATTGCCCGGGAGTAGAGACAATGAGCAGTTCTTC.

The chain links TRBV28 to TRBJ2-7, with 7 bases fitting TRBD1. J lost 1 base, V lost 5 bases, and 20 bases had no gene match. The CDR3 covers 19 residues. The V gene's germline CDR1 is MDHEN and CDR2 SYDVKM. CDR3 DNA sequence: TGTGCCAGCAGTCCTACTCTTATCTCAACAGGGGTATGGTCCTACGAGCAGTACTTC. Its protein is CASSPTLISTGVWSYEQYF.